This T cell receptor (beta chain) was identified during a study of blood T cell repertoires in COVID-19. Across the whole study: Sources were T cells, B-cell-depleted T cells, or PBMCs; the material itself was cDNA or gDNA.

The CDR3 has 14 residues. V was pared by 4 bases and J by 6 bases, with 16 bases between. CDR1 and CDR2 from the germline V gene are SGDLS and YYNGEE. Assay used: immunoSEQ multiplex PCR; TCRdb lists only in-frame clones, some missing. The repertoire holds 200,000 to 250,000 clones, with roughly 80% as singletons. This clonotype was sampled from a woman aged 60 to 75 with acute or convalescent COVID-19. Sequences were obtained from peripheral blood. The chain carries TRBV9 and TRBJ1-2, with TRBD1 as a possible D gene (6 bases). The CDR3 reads CASSPQTSGDGYTF. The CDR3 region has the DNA TGTGCCAGCAGCCCCCAGACCTCAGGGGATGGCTACACCTTC. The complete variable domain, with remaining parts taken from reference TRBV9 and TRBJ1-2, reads DSGVTQTPKHLITATGQRVTLRCSPRSGDLSVYWYQQSLDQGLQFLIQYYNGEERAKGNILERFSAQQFPDLHSELNLSSLELGDSALYFCASSPQTSGDGYTFGSGTRLTVV.